The next 12 T cell receptor beta chains were all read from a single sample in a study of T-cell reconstitution after alpha-beta-depleted transplantation in children. Unique molecular identifiers were incorporated into the prepared TCRbeta library. TCRdb re-derived calls from the PCR reads in MiXCR, one entry per CDR3 protein. The repertoire holds about 300,000 distinct CDR3 sequences, with roughly a tenth as singletons. The sequencing used PBMCs, collected before TCRalphabeta/CD19-depleted stem cell transplant. These receptors all come from a boy under two years old with acute myeloid leukemia, due to receive a stem cell transplant.

The chain uses TRBV4-2 and TRBJ2-1; 10 bases match TRBD2. The CDR3 is 19 residues long. Unmatched junction bases numbered 20, after V lost 9 bases and J lost 3 bases. The germline V gene encodes CDR1 LGHNA and CDR2 YNFKEQ. CDR3 in amino acids: CARCSFVSWTSGLYNEQFF. The CDR3 coding sequence is TGTGCCAGGTGCTCTTTTGTCTCCTGGACTAGCGGACTCTACAATGAGCAGTTCTTC.

In this sample, this clonotype turned up many times. This chain connects TRBV6-1 to TRBJ2-2, with no clear D. This CDR3 has 13 amino acids. Germline-derived CDR1 and CDR2 are MNHNS and SASEGT. The V end was cut by 3 bases, the J end by 3 bases, with 5 bases between. The CDR3 loop reads CASSDHYTGELFF. The CDR3 DNA reads as TGTGCCAGCAGTGACCATTACACCGGGGAGCTGTTTTTT.

There are many counts of this clonotype. This chain connects TRBV10-3 to TRBJ2-1; D is perhaps TRBD2 (6 bases). The V gene's germline CDR1 is ENHRY and CDR2 SYGVKD. The CDR3 sequence is 17 residues long. V gave up 0 bases and J gave up 3 bases, with 15 bases separating them. In nucleotides, the CDR3 is TGTGCCATCAGTGAGTCGGGATGGGGGACTGTCTACAATGAGCAGTTCTTC. It translates to CAISESGWGTVYNEQFF.

V is TRBV5-1 and J is TRBJ1-1; possibly TRBD1 for D (5 bases). CDR1 and CDR2 from the germline V gene are SGHRS and YFSETQ. V dropped 7 bases and J dropped 6 bases, with 19 bases sitting between them. The CDR3 is 14 amino acids. The CDR3 DNA follows: TGCGCCAGCTCCCCTGGGACGTGGGGACCTGAAGCTTTCTTT. Encoded protein: CASSPGTWGPEAFF.

The V call is TRBV9, the J call TRBJ1-3, with 8 bases lining up with TRBD1. The CDR3 sequence is 14 residues long. The germline V gene has CDR1 SGDLS and CDR2 YYNGEE. Trimming removed 4 bases from V and 6 bases from J; junction bases left unmatched: 6. CDR3 sequence (DNA): TGTGCCAGCAGCCCGCGGACAGGGCCAAACACCATATATTTT. Residues: CASSPRTGPNTIYF.

This clonotype was found many times. This chain joins TRBV7-9 and TRBJ2-4, with TRBD1 matching over 7 bases. The CDR3 totals 17 residues. V was pared by 2 bases and J by 3 bases, with 10 bases of the junction left unmatched. In germline, CDR1 is SEHNR, CDR2 FQNEAQ (reference sequence). CDR3 region: CASSLTTTGTLKNIQYF. CDR3 DNA sequence: TGTGCCAGCAGCTTAACCACGACAGGGACCCTCAAAAACATTCAGTACTTC.

This clonotype has ten or more counts. The chain combines TRBV7-2 with TRBJ1-2; no reliable D call. The CDR3 has 13 residues. Between the trimmed V and J ends, which lost 5 bases and 1 base, there was a span of 8 bases. Germline loops: CDR1 SGHTA, CDR2 FQGNSA. This CDR3 reads CASSILSNYGYTF. For the CDR3, the DNA is TGTGCCAGCAGCATCCTTAGTAACTATGGCTACACCTTC.

This rearrangement joins TRBV4-3 to TRBJ2-3, with a weak D call TRBD1 (5 bases). The CDR3 totals 17 residues. Germline V gives CDR1 LGHNA, CDR2 YSLEER. Trimming cost V 1 base and J 1 base, with 15 bases left between them. For the CDR3, the DNA is TGCGCCAGCAGCCAAGGCCCGGGCAGGGAAGGCACAGATACGCAGTATTTT. Translating it yields CASSQGPGREGTDTQYF.

This clonotype was counted ten times or more. The V and J genes are TRBV20-1 and TRBJ2-7, with D tentatively TRBD2 (6 bases). With 0 bases removed from V and 3 bases from J, the gap between germline ends came to 15 bases. The CDR3 runs 15 residues. Germline V gives CDR1 DFQATT, CDR2 SNEGSKA (reference sequence). The CDR3 is CSARDPWAGSYEQYF. CDR3 coding DNA: TGCAGTGCTAGAGACCCCTGGGCCGGGAGCTACGAGCAGTACTTC.

This clonotype was recorded many times. The V and J genes are TRBV12-3 or TRBV12-4 and TRBJ2-3; the D gene is possibly TRBD1 (6 bases). The CDR3 runs 13 residues. V dropped 6 bases and J dropped 6 bases, with 13 bases sitting between them. CDR3 DNA: TGTGCCAGCAGCCACAGGGCTTCGGATACGCAGTATTTT. Protein sequence: CASSHRASDTQYF.

This clonotype was seen just once. The V call is TRBV23-1, the J call TRBJ2-3, with 9 bases lining up with TRBD2. TRBV23-1 falls under the ORF class, with uncertain function. This CDR3 contains 16 residues. The V and J ends lost 4 bases and 3 bases, in that order; junction bases with no gene match: 8. The CDR3 sequence: CASSRRGRGLTDTQYF. As DNA, the CDR3 is TGCGCCAGCAGTCGGCGCGGGAGGGGATTAACAGATACGCAGTATTTT.

This clonotype was counted at least ten times. J is TRBJ2-7 and V is TRBV7-3; 10 positions match TRBD1. The CDR3 has 15 amino acids. Germline V gives CDR1 SGHTA, CDR2 FQGTGA. The V segment lost 4 bases and the J segment 2 bases; nucleotides outside the gene matches: 5. Written as DNA, the CDR3 is TGTGCCAGCAGCTCAGACGGGACAGGGGCCTACGAGCAGTACTTC. It translates to CASSSDGTGAYEQYF.